This T cell receptor (beta chain) stems from a study of blood T cells in healthy people across ages. Primed by a sample-barcoded 5' primer and a J-beta primer mix, a second PCR proceeded for roughly 7 to 11 cycles. TCRdb processed the 5' RACE reads anew with MiXCR; each CDR3 protein has one entry. The sample yields around 400,000 distinct CDR3 sequences, approximately 52% seen once. Total RNA amounts of at least 5 micrograms were extracted per sample. The sample was blood. This sequence originates from a man in his sixties in good health.

CDR3 in amino acids: CASSAHREGEAFF. For the CDR3, the DNA is TGTGCCAGCAGTGCCCACAGGGAGGGTGAAGCTTTCTTT. The gene calls are TRBV6-1 and TRBJ1-1; D possibly corresponds to TRBD1 (6 bases). The CDR3 totals 13 residues. V lost 4 bases and J lost 7, with 13 bases in between. Germline CDR1 MNHNS, CDR2 SASEGT.